This T cell receptor beta chain was identified in a study of identifying expanded T cells in peripheral blood. Points from the study as a whole: Variance in clone template counts between approximately two-week samples significantly increased with total template count across all healthy donors. About 1.2 clones differed between technical replicates, versus approximately 16 and 19 over time.

The CDR3 consists of 9 residues. Germline CDR1 reads SQVTM; CDR2 reads ANQGSEA. Between the trimmed V and J ends, which lost 7 bases and 11 bases, there was a span of 11 bases. Assay: immunoSEQ multiplex PCR; the TCRdb copy retains only in-frame clones and omits some. The sample gives tens of thousands of clones, approximately 88% of which show up once; under 6% is in the top ten. Collection occurred without any documented infections or immune events in donors. This clone was seen just once. Its antigen remains unidentified. The sample consisted of blood. J is TRBJ1-1 and V is TRBV29-1; D remains unclear. The receptor was isolated from a person aged 18 to 69 in good health. The CDR3 loop reads CSDRNQAFF. The DNA of the CDR3 is TGCAGCGACCGGAATCAGGCTTTCTTT.